Following are 18 T cell receptor beta chains from one sample sequenced in a study of T cell changes during pregnancy in multiple sclerosis. Some clones are missing from TCRdb's copy, which holds only in-frame ones; the method was immunoSEQ multiplex PCR. The table has some 120,000 clones, roughly 95% seen once. Sequenced material: peripheral blood, taken after pregnancy. These receptors were taken from a female donor with multiple sclerosis, enrolled in a pregnancy study.

The J gene is TRBJ1-2, the V gene TRBV28, with D unresolved. Germline V gene data show CDR1 as MDHEN and CDR2 as SYDVKM. This CDR3 has 15 residues. V gave up 1 base and J gave up 7 bases, with 16 bases separating them. In DNA, the CDR3 is TGTGCCAGCAGTTTATCGTCGGTCGGAAAGCGTGGCTACACCTTC. Amino acids: CASSLSSVGKRGYTF.

The chain couples TRBV10-3 to TRBJ1-1, with TRBD1 identical over 11 bases. The CDR3 sequence is 15 residues long. The junction had 4 bases not matched to a gene; V was cut back by 4 bases and J by 3 bases. The germline V gene has CDR1 ENHRY and CDR2 SYGVKD. The CDR3 reads CAISVDRGRDTEAFF. The CDR3 region has the DNA TGTGCCATCAGTGTGGACAGGGGGCGGGACACTGAAGCTTTCTTT.

The chain joins TRBV7-9 to TRBJ1-3; D gene uncertain. The CDR3 length is 14 residues. CDR1 and CDR2 from the germline V gene are SEHNR and FQNEAQ (reference sequence). The V end lost 7 bases, the J end lost 4 bases, and 14 bases lay between the germline ends. CDR3 sequence: CASTPPGWGNTIYF. The CDR3 region has the DNA TGTGCCAGCACTCCGCCGGGATGGGGAAACACCATATATTTT.

The chain is built from TRBV15 and TRBJ2-7, with a possible D match to TRBD1 (6 bases). CDR3 size: 16 residues. The germline V gene encodes CDR1 LNHNV and CDR2 YYDKDF (reference sequence). V was pared by 5 bases and J by 2 bases, with 19 bases between. The CDR3 sequence is CATSGKGTFSPYEQYF. In DNA form, the CDR3 reads TGTGCCACCAGCGGTAAAGGGACATTTTCCCCCTACGAGCAGTACTTC. Full variable domain (missing parts from reference TRBV15 and TRBJ2-7): DAMVIQNPRYQVTQFGKPVTLSCSQTLNHNVMYWYQQKSSQAPKLLFHYYDKDFNNEADTPDNFQSRRPNTSFCFLDIRSPGLGDTAMYLCATSGKGTFSPYEQYFGPGTRLTVT.

The rearrangement joins TRBV5-4 to TRBJ1-4; possibly TRBD1 for D (5 bases). CDR1 and CDR2 (germline): SGHNT, YYREEE (reference sequence). V gave up 0 bases and J gave up 5 bases, with 14 bases separating them. The CDR3 is 16 residues long. In DNA form, the CDR3 reads TGTGCCAGCAGCTTGGGTATAGGGCAGGGCAATGAAAAACTGTTTTTT. It codes for CASSLGIGQGNEKLFF.

The CDR3 sequence: CASSSGAGWGYTF. For the CDR3, the DNA is TGTGCCAGCAGCTCCGGCGCGGGGTGGGGCTACACCTTC. The chain combines TRBV7-2 with TRBJ1-2, with D unclear. CDR1 SGHTA and CDR2 FQGNSA come from the germline V gene. Trimming left V 4 bases short and J 8 bases short, with 14 bases between. The CDR3 covers 13 residues.

The CDR3 protein is CASSLDGVTSIYEQYF. CDR3 DNA: TGCGCCAGCAGCTTGGATGGTGTGACTAGCATCTACGAGCAGTACTTC. This rearrangement joins TRBV5-1 to TRBJ2-7, with 7 bases that match TRBD2. The CDR3 length is 16 residues. In germline, CDR1 is SGHRS, CDR2 YFSETQ. J lost 3 bases, V lost 0 bases, and 9 bases had no gene match.

The J gene is TRBJ2-2, the V gene TRBV6-1; possibly TRBD1 for D (5 bases). V lost 2 bases and J 0 bases, leaving 10 bases between the germline ends. Per the germline V gene, CDR1 is MNHNS and CDR2 is SASEGT. This CDR3 contains 16 residues. CDR3 DNA: TGTGCCAGCAGTGAACAGGGTACCACGAACACCGGGGAGCTGTTTTTT. It translates to CASSEQGTTNTGELFF.

This clone appeared a single time. The chain carries TRBV19 and TRBJ1-1, with a possible D match to TRBD1 (5 bases). The CDR3 length is 14 residues. The germline gives CDR1 LNHDA, CDR2 SQIVND (reference sequence). Trimming removed 9 bases at V and 2 bases at J, with 16 bases between. The CDR3 coding sequence is TGTGCCAGCCATCCGCAGGGAGGTAACACTGAAGCTTTCTTT. This translates into CASHPQGGNTEAFF.

The gene calls are TRBV14 and TRBJ2-1; D is possibly TRBD2 (6 bases). The CDR3 length is 15 residues. Trimming took 1 base from V and 4 from J, leaving 11 bases between them. Germline CDR1 and CDR2: SGHDN and FVKESK. The CDR3 sequence: CASSQVGGRYNEQFF. The CDR3 bases are TGTGCCAGCAGCCAAGTGGGAGGACGATACAATGAGCAGTTCTTC.

The gene calls are TRBV5-5 and TRBJ2-5; 7 bases align to TRBD1. J was trimmed by 5 bases and V by 1 base; bases with no gene match: 8. The CDR3 is 15 residues long. Germline loops: CDR1 SGHKS, CDR2 YYEKEE (reference sequence). CDR3 sequence (DNA): TGTGCCAGCAGCTTGAGTCCCGACAGGGTGGAGACCCAGTACTTC. This sequence encodes CASSLSPDRVETQYF.

The V and J genes are TRBV2 and TRBJ1-2; weak D call: TRBD1 (5 bases). In germline, CDR1 is SNHLY, CDR2 FYNNEI. CDR3 length: 11 residues. V was pared by 8 bases and J by 5 bases, with 9 bases between. The CDR3 DNA sequence: TGTGCCAGCGGGGGGGGATATGGCTACACCTTC. Translation: CASGGGYGYTF.

The V call is TRBV6-6, the J call TRBJ2-7, with 10 positions matching TRBD2. CDR3 length equals 13 residues. Looked up from germline, CDR1 is MNHNY and CDR2 is SVGAGI (reference sequence). The V segment lost 4 bases and the J segment 5 bases; nucleotides outside the gene matches: 2. In DNA form, the CDR3 reads TGTGCCAGCAGTTTAGCGGGAGGAAACGAGCAGTACTTC. Protein product: CASSLAGGNEQYF.

In regard to this clone: The sample contains more than one DNA sequence encoding this CDR3. This chain uses TRBV2 with TRBJ1-5; D remains unclear. With 0 bases removed from V and 3 bases from J, the gap between germline ends came to 9 bases. Germline lookup yields CDR1 SNHLY and CDR2 FYNNEI. The CDR3 contains 15 residues. CDR3 coding DNA: TGTGCCAGCAGTGAAGCGGGCAGGCCCAATCAGCCCCAGCATTTT. Protein: CASSEAGRPNQPQHF.

This sequence joins TRBV7-3 and TRBJ2-1; D perhaps matches TRBD2 (5 bases). CDR3 length: 14 residues. The germline CDR1 and CDR2 sequences are SGHTA and FQGTGA. V was pared by 4 bases and J by 0 bases, with 7 bases between. CDR3 coding DNA: TGTGCCAGCAGCTACAGCGGCTCCTACAATGAGCAGTTCTTC. Its translation is CASSYSGSYNEQFF.

The V gene is TRBV7-8, the J gene TRBJ2-7, with a possible D match to TRBD2 (6 bases). The CDR3 length is 15 residues. Germline V gives CDR1 SGHVS, CDR2 FQNEAQ. Trimming left V 5 bases short and J 0 bases short, with 14 bases between. Written as DNA, the CDR3 is TGTGCCAGCAGCAGCCGCCGGGACTTCTCCTACGAGCAGTACTTC. Translating gives CASSSRRDFSYEQYF.

The rearrangement links TRBV5-1 to TRBJ2-4; tentative D call: TRBD2 (6 bases). CDR3 length: 13 amino acids. Per germline, CDR1 SGHRS and CDR2 YFSETQ. The V end lost 2 bases, the J end lost 8 bases, and 11 bases lay between the germline ends. CDR3 protein: CASSFGTWDIQYF. CDR3 nucleotide sequence: TGCGCCAGCAGCTTCGGGACTTGGGACATTCAGTACTTC. Full variable domain (outside the CDR3, taken from reference TRBV5-1 and TRBJ2-4): KAGVTQTPRYLIKTRGQQVTLSCSPISGHRSVSWYQQTPGQGLQFLFEYFSETQRNKGNFPGRFSGRQFSNSRSEMNVSTLELGDSALYLCASSFGTWDIQYFGAGTRLSVL.

The V call is TRBV27, the J call TRBJ2-7; 11 positions agree with TRBD1. V lost 1 base to trimming and J lost 3 bases; unmatched junction nucleotides: 8. Germline V gene sequence: CDR1 MNHEY, CDR2 SMNVEV (reference sequence). This CDR3 region has 17 residues. CDR3 sequence: CASSLFGGGTGGYEQYF. In DNA, the CDR3 is TGTGCCAGCAGTTTATTCGGAGGGGGGACAGGGGGCTACGAGCAGTACTTC.